These 24 T cell receptor beta chains originate from one sample sequenced in a study of T cell repertoires in cytomegalovirus infection. MiXCR was run by TCRdb on the reads, yielding one entry per CDR3 protein. Here the sample spans around 740,000 distinct CDR3 sequences, 35% being singletons. Sequenced: PBMCs. These receptors all stem from a human donor in good health (CMV status not recorded). Some clones in this sample may be carry-over from other donors' samples.

The chain carries TRBV7-8 and TRBJ2-5; D is ambiguous. Germline loops: CDR1 SGHVS, CDR2 FQNEAQ. The ends were cut back, 5 bases at V and 2 bases at J, with 21 bases in the middle. This CDR3 has 17 residues. CDR3 residues: CASSPPEARVNQETQYF. The DNA for the CDR3 is TGTGCCAGCAGCCCCCCCGAGGCTAGAGTTAATCAAGAGACCCAGTACTTC.

This clonotype was counted a few times. The rearrangement uses TRBV5-4 and TRBJ2-1; 12 positions match TRBD1. The CDR3 has 16 residues. Germline CDR1 SGHNT, CDR2 YYREEE (reference sequence). J was trimmed by 3 bases and V by 5 bases; bases with no gene match: 6. CDR3 residues: CASRTGTGGSYNEQFF. CDR3 in DNA: TGTGCCAGCAGAACCGGGACAGGGGGCAGCTACAATGAGCAGTTCTTC.

The chain employs TRBV25-1 and TRBJ1-2; D gene uncertain. V dropped 1 base and J dropped 4 bases, with 4 bases sitting between them. Germline CDR1 and CDR2: MGHDK and SYGVNS. This CDR3 contains 12 residues. The CDR3 here is CASSESAYGYTF. The CDR3 DNA follows: TGTGCCAGCAGTGAATCGGCCTATGGCTACACCTTC.

This clonotype was seen ten or more times. The chain is built from TRBV4-1 and TRBJ2-1, with 8 bases lining up with TRBD2. Unmatched junction bases numbered 9, after V lost 1 base and J lost 7 bases. Germline CDR1 is MGHRA and CDR2 is YSYEKL. The CDR3 contains 16 residues. The CDR3 is CASSQAMVAGWNEQFF. The DNA for the CDR3 is TGCGCCAGCAGCCAAGCGATGGTAGCGGGATGGAATGAGCAGTTCTTC.

In its sample, this clonotype was seen a few times. The chain links TRBV7-2 to TRBJ2-7; 9 bases map to TRBD1. Germline-derived CDR1 and CDR2 are SGHTA and FQGNSA. The CDR3 has 14 residues. The trim removed 5 bases at V and 4 bases at J, leaving 6 bases unmatched. This CDR3 is CASSRSTGGYEQYF. The CDR3, as DNA: TGTGCCAGCAGCCGGTCGACAGGGGGTTACGAGCAGTACTTC.

This clonotype was picked up a small number of times. The chain has TRBV28 and TRBJ2-7; no clear D gene. The CDR3 spans 12 residues. In germline, CDR1 is MDHEN, CDR2 SYDVKM. The CDR3 DNA reads TGTGCTCATTCGATCTCCTTCTACGAGCAGTACTTC. It specifies CAHSISFYEQYF.

The table lists this clonotype with many counts. The chain employs TRBV12-3 or TRBV12-4 and TRBJ2-1, with TRBD2 as a possible D gene (5 bases). CDR3 length: 17 amino acids. Trimming cost V 3 bases and J 6 bases, with 21 bases left between them. The CDR3 nucleotides read TGTGCCAGCAGTTTCGACCTGGGGAGTAGCGACACCAATGAGCAGTTCTTC. Translated: CASSFDLGSSDTNEQFF.

J is TRBJ2-5 and V is TRBV6-1; 7 bases map to TRBD2. Unmatched junction bases numbered 5, after V lost 7 bases and J lost 3 bases. Germline CDR1 and CDR2: MNHNS and SASEGT. CDR3 length: 13 amino acids. Written as DNA, the CDR3 is TGTGCCAGCACCCAGGCGGGGGAAGAGACCCAGTACTTC. Translation: CASTQAGEETQYF.

A few counts support this clonotype. The J gene is TRBJ2-7, the V gene TRBV7-6, with D possibly being TRBD1 (6 bases). Trimming stripped 5 bases from V and 5 bases from J, with 16 bases between. Germline V gene data show CDR1 as SGHVS and CDR2 as FNYEAQ. There are 14 residues in the CDR3. The CDR3 sequence: CASSPTGPADEQYF. In DNA, the CDR3 is TGTGCCAGCAGCCCTACAGGGCCGGCTGACGAGCAGTACTTC. The full variable domain, rest sourced from reference TRBV7-6 and TRBJ2-7, is GAGVSQSPRYKVTKRGQDVALRCDPISGHVSLYWYRQALGQGPEFLTYFNYEAQQDKSGLPNDRFSAERPEGSISTLTIQRTEQRDSAMYRCASSPTGPADEQYFGPGTRLTVT.

This clonotype was detected ten times or more. This chain connects TRBV6-5 to TRBJ1-1, with a possible D match to TRBD1 (5 bases). V was cut by 5 bases and J by 0 bases, with 10 bases left in between. Germline CDR1 and CDR2: MNHEY and SVGAGI. This CDR3 is 14 amino acids long. CDR3 nucleotides: TGTGCCAGCAGTATACGACAGATGAACACTGAAGCTTTCTTT. Translation: CASSIRQMNTEAFF.

The table lists this clonotype with a count of one. A read error may explain this, as a much larger clone is one base away. The chain couples TRBV7-6 to TRBJ2-7; D gene uncertain. Trimming stripped 3 bases from V and 5 bases from J, with 8 bases between. Germline V gene lookup returns CDR1 SGHVS and CDR2 FNYEAQ. This CDR3 spans 12 amino acids. The CDR3 sequence: CASSFGYHEQYF. The CDR3 region has the DNA TGTGCCAGCAGCTTCGGGTACCACGAGCAGTACTTC. Filled out from reference TRBV7-6 and TRBJ2-7, the complete variable domain reads GAGVSQSPRYKVTKRGQDVALRCDPISGHVSLYWYRQALGQGPEFLTYFNYEAQQDKSGLPNDRFSAERPEGSISTLTIQRTEQRDSAMYRCASSFGYHEQYFGPGTRLTVT.

This clonotype was counted only a few times. The CDR3 DNA reads TGTGCCAGCAAACCCATAGCGGGAGCGAAGAGAGAGACCCAGTACTTC. Protein sequence: CASKPIAGAKRETQYF. J is TRBJ2-5 and V is TRBV27; 9 bases align to TRBD2. Unmatched junction bases numbered 13, after V lost 7 bases and J lost 4 bases. The CDR3 is 16 residues long. Germline V CDR1 and CDR2: MNHEY, SMNVEV (reference sequence).

This clonotype was counted at least ten times. V gene TRBV19 combines with J gene TRBJ2-7; TRBD1 matches 9 bases. The CDR3 spans 15 residues. The ends lost 1 base at V and 6 bases at J; junction bases unmatched: 7. Germline CDR1 reads LNHDA; CDR2 reads SQIVND (reference sequence). CDR3 region: CASSIAGTGSAEQYF. In nucleotides, the CDR3 is TGTGCCAGTAGTATAGCCGGGACAGGGTCGGCCGAGCAGTACTTC.

The rearrangement links TRBV12-3 or TRBV12-4 to TRBJ1-3, with a tentative D call TRBD1 (5 bases). Trimming removed 5 bases at V and 3 bases at J, with 14 bases between. The CDR3 runs to 15 residues. The CDR3, as DNA: TGTGCCAGCAGTAATTTGGGACCGATTGGAAACACCATATATTTT. Translation gives CASSNLGPIGNTIYF.

This clonotype was counted ten times or more. The rearrangement uses TRBV28 and TRBJ2-7; D may be TRBD1 or TRBD2 (5 bases each). Germline V gene data show CDR1 as MDHEN and CDR2 as SYDVKM. The length of the CDR3 is 18 residues. Trimming took 5 bases from V and 3 from J, leaving 26 bases between them. CDR3 loop: CASSPGVVTGTSGYEQYF. For the CDR3, the DNA is TGTGCCAGCAGTCCTGGGGTCGTCACGGGGACCTCCGGCTACGAGCAGTACTTC.

The chain carries TRBV7-9 and TRBJ2-4, with a tentative D call TRBD1 (5 bases). Trimming removed 1 base from V and 9 bases from J, with 13 bases in between. Germline V gives CDR1 SEHNR, CDR2 FQNEAQ (reference sequence). The CDR3 is 14 amino acids. The CDR3 DNA is TGTGCCAGCAGCTTAGTCGGAGAAAGGGGCATTCAGTACTTC. Its translation is CASSLVGERGIQYF.

Concerning this clonotype: One end of the junction is discordant with germline, which a read error may explain. The chain uses TRBV6-8 and TRBJ1-1; no clear D gene. CDR1 and CDR2 (germline): MNHGY, SAAAGT. This CDR3 contains 17 residues. CDR3 region: CARRLGSGRVMNTEAFF. The CDR3, as DNA: TGTGCCCGCAGGCTAGGTTCTGGGCGGGTCATGAACACTGAAGCTTTCTTT.

The chain is built from TRBV20-1 and TRBJ2-1, with 14 bases fitting TRBD2. Germline V gene sequence: CDR1 DFQATT, CDR2 SNEGSKA (reference sequence). The CDR3 covers 15 residues. Trimming at V came to 0 bases and at J to 9 bases, leaving 4 bases not matched to a gene. CDR3 in amino acids: CSARDGTSGRIEQFF. The CDR3 DNA reads TGCAGTGCTAGAGATGGGACTAGCGGGAGAATTGAGCAGTTCTTC.

This sequence joins TRBV12-3 or TRBV12-4 and TRBJ2-3; 9 bases are a match to TRBD2. J gave up 5 bases and V 3 bases, and 9 bases lay outside the gene matches. The CDR3 totals 16 residues. The CDR3 loop is CASSFPPAGGGDTQYF. CDR3 sequence (DNA): TGTGCCAGCAGTTTTCCTCCAGCGGGGGGCGGAGATACGCAGTATTTT.

The J gene is TRBJ2-3, the V gene TRBV11-2, with TRBD2 matching over 14 bases. With 5 bases clipped from V and 2 bases from J, the junction kept 9 bases outside the gene matches. CDR1 SGHAT and CDR2 FQNNGV come from the germline V gene. The CDR3 runs to 18 residues. This CDR3 reads CASSRTSGRPSLTDTQYF. CDR3 bases: TGTGCCAGCAGCCGGACTAGCGGGAGGCCTTCGCTCACAGATACGCAGTATTTT.

The V call is TRBV27, the J call TRBJ2-1, with D unclear. This CDR3 has 15 residues. Trimming left V 6 bases short and J 8 bases short, with 20 bases between. Germline loops: CDR1 MNHEY, CDR2 SMNVEV (reference sequence). CDR3 DNA: TGTGCCAGCAGGCCCCACAACCCTGGTGGGGATGAGCAGTTCTTC. This sequence encodes CASRPHNPGGDEQFF.

This chain joins TRBV12-3 or TRBV12-4 and TRBJ1-5, with D perhaps matching TRBD1 (6 bases). Trimming removed 5 bases at V and 6 bases at J, with 17 bases between. The CDR3 extends over 15 amino acids. CDR3 nucleotide sequence: TGTGCCAGCAGTCCCTCGGTCGGGGGGCTTCAGCCCCAGCATTTT. Amino acid sequence: CASSPSVGGLQPQHF.

The chain recombines TRBV7-9 with TRBJ2-5; D may match TRBD1 or TRBD2 (5 bases each). This CDR3 has 17 residues. The germline V gene encodes CDR1 SEHNR and CDR2 FQNEAQ (reference sequence). The germline V and J ends were trimmed by 5 bases and 5 bases, with 24 bases remaining between them. In nucleotides, the CDR3 is TGTGCCAGCAGCCAGCCCGGCCGGGGCCTCCAAGTGGAGACCCAGTACTTC. Its protein product is CASSQPGRGLQVETQYF.

This clonotype has a handful of counts. J is TRBJ2-5 and V is TRBV18, with D hard to call. CDR1 is KGHSH, CDR2 LQKENI, per germline. V dropped 0 bases and J dropped 2 bases, with 7 bases sitting between them. The CDR3 length is 14 residues. For the CDR3, the DNA is TGTGCCAGCTCACCACCGGGTCAGCAAGAGACCCAGTACTTC. Protein product: CASSPPGQQETQYF.